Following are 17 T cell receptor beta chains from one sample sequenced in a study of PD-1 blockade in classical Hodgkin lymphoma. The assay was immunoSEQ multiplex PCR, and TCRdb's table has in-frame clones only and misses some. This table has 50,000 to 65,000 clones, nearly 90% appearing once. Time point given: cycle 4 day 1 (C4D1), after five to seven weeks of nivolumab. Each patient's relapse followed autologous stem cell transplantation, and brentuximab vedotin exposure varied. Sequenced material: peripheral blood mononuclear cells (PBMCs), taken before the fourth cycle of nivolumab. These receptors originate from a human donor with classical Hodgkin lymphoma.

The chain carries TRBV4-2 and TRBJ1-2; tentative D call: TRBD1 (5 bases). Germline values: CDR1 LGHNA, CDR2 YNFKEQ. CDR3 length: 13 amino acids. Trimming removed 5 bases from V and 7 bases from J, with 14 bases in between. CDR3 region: CASSDFPGGGYTF. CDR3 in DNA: TGTGCCAGCAGCGACTTTCCCGGGGGTGGCTACACCTTC.

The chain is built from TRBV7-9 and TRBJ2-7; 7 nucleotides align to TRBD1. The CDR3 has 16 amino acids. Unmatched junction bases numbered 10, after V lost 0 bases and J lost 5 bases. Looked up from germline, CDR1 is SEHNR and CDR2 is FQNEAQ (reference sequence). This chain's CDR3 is CASSLAPGQARDEQYF. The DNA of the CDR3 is TGTGCCAGCAGCTTAGCCCCTGGACAGGCGAGAGACGAGCAGTACTTC.

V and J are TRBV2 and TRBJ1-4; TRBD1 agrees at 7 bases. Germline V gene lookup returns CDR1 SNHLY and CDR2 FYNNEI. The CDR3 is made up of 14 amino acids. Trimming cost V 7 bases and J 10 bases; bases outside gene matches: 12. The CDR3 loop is CASIDDRARGKLFF. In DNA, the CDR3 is TGTGCCAGCATTGACGACAGGGCCCGCGGAAAACTGTTTTTT.

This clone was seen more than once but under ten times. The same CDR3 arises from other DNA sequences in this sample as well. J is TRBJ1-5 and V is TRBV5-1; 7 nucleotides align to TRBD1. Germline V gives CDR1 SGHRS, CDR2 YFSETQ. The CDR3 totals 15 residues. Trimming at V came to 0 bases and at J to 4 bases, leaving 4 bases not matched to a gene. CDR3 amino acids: CASSLEGDSNQPQHF. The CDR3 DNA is TGCGCCAGCAGCTTGGAGGGGGACAGTAATCAGCCCCAGCATTTT.

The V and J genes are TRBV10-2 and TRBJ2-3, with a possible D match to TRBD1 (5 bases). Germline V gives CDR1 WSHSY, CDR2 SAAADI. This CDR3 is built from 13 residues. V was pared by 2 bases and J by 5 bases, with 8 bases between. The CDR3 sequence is CASSESRGDTQYF. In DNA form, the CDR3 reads TGCGCCAGCAGTGAGAGTAGGGGAGATACGCAGTATTTT.

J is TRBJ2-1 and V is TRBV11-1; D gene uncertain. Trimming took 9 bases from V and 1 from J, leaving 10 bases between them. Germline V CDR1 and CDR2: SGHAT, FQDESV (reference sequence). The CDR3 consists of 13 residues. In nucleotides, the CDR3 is TGTGCCAGTCGTACGTCATCCTACAATGAGCAGTTCTTC. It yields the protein CASRTSSYNEQFF.

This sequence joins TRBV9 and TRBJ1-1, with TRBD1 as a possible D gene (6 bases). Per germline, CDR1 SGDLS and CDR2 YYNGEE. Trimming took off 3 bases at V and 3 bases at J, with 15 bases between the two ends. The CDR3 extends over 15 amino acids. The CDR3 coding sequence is TGTGCCAGCAGCGCCCTACAGGGCGGGTACACTGAAGCTTTCTTT. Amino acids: CASSALQGGYTEAFF.

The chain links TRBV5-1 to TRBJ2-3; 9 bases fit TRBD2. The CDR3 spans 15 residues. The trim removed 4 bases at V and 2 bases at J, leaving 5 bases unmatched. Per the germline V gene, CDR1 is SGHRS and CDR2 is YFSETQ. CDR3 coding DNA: TGCGCCAGCAGCCAGCGGGGGGCACACACAGATACGCAGTATTTT. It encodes CASSQRGAHTDTQYF.

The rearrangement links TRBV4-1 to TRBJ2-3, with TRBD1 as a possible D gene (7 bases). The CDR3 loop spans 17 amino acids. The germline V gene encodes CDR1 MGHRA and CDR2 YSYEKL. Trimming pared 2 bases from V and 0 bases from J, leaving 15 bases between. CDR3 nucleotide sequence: TGCGCCAGCAGCCAATCCAGGGGGGATTCTAGCACAGATACGCAGTATTTT. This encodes CASSQSRGDSSTDTQYF.

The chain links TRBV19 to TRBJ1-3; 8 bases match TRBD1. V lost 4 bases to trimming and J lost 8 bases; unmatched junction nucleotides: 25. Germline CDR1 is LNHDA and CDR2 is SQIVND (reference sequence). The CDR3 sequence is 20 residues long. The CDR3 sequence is CASSTTSRTGMVAAGYTIYF. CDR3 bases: TGTGCCAGTAGTACCACTTCTCGGACAGGGATGGTAGCCGCCGGATACACCATATATTTT.

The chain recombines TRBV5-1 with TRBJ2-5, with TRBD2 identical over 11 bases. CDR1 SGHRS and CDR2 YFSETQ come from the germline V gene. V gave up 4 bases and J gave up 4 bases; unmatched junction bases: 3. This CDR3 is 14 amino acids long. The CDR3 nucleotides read TGCGCCAGCAGCGGTGGGACTAGCGGAGAGACCCAGTACTTC. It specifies CASSGGTSGETQYF.

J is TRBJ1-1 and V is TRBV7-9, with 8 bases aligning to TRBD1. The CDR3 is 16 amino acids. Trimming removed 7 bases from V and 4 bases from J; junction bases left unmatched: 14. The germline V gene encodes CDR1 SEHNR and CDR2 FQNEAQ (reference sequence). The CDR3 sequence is CASTNNYPGGVTEAFF. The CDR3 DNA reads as TGTGCCAGCACCAATAATTACCCAGGGGGCGTCACTGAAGCTTTCTTT.

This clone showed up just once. CDR3 nucleotide sequence: TGTGCCAGCAGCAAAGGAGGGACGGAAGGAATCGGGGCCAAAAACATTCAGTACTTC. This codes for CASSKGGTEGIGAKNIQYF. V usage is TRBV21-1 and J usage is TRBJ2-4. TRBV21-1 counts as a pseudogene. The CDR3 contains 19 residues.

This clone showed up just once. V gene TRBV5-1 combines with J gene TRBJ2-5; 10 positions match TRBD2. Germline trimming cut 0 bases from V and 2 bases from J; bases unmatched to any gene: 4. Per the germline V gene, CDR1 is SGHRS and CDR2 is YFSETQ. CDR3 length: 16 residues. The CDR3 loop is CASSLAASGGQETQYF. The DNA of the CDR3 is TGCGCCAGCAGCTTGGCGGCTAGCGGGGGACAAGAGACCCAGTACTTC.

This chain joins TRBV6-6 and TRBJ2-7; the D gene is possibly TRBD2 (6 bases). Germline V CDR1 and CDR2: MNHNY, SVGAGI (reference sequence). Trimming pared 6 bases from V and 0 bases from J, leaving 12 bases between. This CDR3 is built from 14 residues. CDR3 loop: CASSPGGTSYEQYF. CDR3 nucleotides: TGTGCCAGCAGCCCCGGGGGAACCTCCTACGAGCAGTACTTC.

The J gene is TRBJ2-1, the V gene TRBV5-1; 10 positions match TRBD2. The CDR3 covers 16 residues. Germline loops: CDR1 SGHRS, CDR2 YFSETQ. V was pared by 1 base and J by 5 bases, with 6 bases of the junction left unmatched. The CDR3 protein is CASSLYSSGGDNEQFF. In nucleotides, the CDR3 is TGCGCCAGCAGCTTGTATTCCAGCGGGGGGGACAATGAGCAGTTCTTC.

In nucleotides, the CDR3 is TGTGCCAGCAGCGGCAAGCGGGGGGTTCTCACAGATACGCAGTATTTT. Protein: CASSGKRGVLTDTQYF. The rearrangement links TRBV11-1 to TRBJ2-3, with 9 bases lining up with TRBD2. V dropped 5 bases and J dropped 2; count of bases not matched to a gene: 8. CDR1 and CDR2 (germline): SGHAT, FQDESV (reference sequence). This CDR3 is built from 16 residues.